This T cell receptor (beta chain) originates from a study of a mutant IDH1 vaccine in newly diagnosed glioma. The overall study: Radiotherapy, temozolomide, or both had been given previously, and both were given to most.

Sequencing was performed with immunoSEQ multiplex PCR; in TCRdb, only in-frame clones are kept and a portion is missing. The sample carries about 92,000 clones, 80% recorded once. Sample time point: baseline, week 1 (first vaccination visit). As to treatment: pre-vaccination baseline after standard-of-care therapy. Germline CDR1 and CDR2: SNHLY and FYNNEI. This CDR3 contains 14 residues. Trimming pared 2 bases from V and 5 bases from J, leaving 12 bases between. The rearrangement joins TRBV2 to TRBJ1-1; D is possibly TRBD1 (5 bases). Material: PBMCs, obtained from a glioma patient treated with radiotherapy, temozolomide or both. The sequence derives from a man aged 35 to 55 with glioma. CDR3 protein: CASSERQPGTEAFF. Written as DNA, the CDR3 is TGTGCCAGCAGTGAACGACAACCAGGGACTGAAGCTTTCTTT.